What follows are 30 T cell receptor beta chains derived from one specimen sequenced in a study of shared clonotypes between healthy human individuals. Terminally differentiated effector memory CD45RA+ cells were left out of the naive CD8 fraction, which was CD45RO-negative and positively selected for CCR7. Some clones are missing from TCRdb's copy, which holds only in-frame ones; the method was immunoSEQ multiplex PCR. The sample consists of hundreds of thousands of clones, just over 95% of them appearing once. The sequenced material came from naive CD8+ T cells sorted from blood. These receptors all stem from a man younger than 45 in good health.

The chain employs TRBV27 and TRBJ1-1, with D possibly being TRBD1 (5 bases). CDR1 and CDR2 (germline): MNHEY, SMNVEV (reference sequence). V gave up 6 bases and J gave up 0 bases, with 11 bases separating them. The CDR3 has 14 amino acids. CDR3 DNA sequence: TGTGCCAGCAGGGTACAGGCGTTGAACACTGAAGCTTTCTTT. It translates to CASRVQALNTEAFF.

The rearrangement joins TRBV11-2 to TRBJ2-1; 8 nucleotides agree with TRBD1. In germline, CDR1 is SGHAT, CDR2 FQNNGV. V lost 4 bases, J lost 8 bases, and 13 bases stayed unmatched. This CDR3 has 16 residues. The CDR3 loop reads CASSYGTGIYRDEQFF. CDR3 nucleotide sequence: TGTGCCAGCAGCTACGGGACAGGCATTTACAGGGATGAGCAGTTCTTC.

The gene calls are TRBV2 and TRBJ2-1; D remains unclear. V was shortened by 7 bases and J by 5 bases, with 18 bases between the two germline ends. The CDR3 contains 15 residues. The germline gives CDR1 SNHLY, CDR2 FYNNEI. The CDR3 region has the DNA TGTGCCAGCACTAACCTCGGACCACTCAACAATGAGCAGTTCTTC. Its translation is CASTNLGPLNNEQFF.

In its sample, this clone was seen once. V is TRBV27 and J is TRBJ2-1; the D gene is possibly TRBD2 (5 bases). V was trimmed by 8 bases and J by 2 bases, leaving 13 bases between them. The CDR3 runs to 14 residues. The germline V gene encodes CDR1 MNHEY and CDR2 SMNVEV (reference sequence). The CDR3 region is CASSTSLAYNEQFF. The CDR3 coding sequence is TGTGCCAGCTCAACTAGTCTAGCCTACAATGAGCAGTTCTTC.

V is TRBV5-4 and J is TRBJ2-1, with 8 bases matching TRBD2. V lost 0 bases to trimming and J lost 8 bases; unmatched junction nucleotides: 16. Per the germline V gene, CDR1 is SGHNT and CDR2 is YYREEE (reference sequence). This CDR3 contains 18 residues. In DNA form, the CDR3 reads TGTGCCAGCAGCTTGGTGGGTAGCGGGGCACGGGAGAAGGATGAGCAGTTCTTC. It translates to CASSLVGSGAREKDEQFF.

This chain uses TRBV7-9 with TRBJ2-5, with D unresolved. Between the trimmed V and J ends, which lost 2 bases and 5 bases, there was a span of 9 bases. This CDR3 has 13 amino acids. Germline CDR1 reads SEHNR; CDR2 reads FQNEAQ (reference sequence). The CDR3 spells CASSLSEVETQYF. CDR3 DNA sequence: TGTGCCAGCAGCTTATCGGAAGTCGAGACCCAGTACTTC.

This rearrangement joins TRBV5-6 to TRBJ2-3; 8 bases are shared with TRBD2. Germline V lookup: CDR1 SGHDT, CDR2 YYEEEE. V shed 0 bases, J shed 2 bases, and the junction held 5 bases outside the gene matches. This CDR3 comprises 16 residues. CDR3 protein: CASSLGLAGDTDTQYF. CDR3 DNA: TGTGCCAGCAGCTTGGGCCTAGCGGGTGACACAGATACGCAGTATTTT.

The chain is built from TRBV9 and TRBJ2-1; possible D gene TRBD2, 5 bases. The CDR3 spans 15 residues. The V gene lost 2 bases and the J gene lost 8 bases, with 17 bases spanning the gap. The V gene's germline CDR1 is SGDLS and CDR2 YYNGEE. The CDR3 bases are TGTGCCAGCAGCGTCGCGGGCCTCGGAGCAGATGAGCAGTTCTTC. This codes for CASSVAGLGADEQFF. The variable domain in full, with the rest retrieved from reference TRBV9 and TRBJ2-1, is DSGVTQTPKHLITATGQRVTLRCSPRSGDLSVYWYQQSLDQGLQFLIQYYNGEERAKGNILERFSAQQFPDLHSELNLSSLELGDSALYFCASSVAGLGADEQFFGPGTRLTVL.

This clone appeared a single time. The CDR3 nucleotides read TGTGCCAGCTCACCGGCAGGGGTGGGCGACGAGCAGTACTTC. It is translated as CASSPAGVGDEQYF. The chain recombines TRBV18 with TRBJ2-7; perhaps TRBD1 as D (6 bases). Germline CDR1 and CDR2: KGHSH and LQKENI. The germline V and J ends were trimmed by 3 bases and 5 bases, with 14 bases remaining between them. The CDR3 sequence is 14 residues long.

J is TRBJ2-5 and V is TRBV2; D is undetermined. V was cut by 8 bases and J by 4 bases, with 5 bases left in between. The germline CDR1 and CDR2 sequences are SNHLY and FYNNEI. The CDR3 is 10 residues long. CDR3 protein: CASLLETQYF. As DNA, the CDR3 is TGTGCCAGCCTCCTAGAGACCCAGTACTTC.

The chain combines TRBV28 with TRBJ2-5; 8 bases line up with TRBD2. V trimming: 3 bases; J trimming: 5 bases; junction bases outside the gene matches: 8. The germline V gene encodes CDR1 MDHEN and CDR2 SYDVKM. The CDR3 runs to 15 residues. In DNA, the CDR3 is TGTGCCAGCAGTTTCTCCGCGGGAGGTTCTGAGACCCAGTACTTC. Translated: CASSFSAGGSETQYF.

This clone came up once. CDR3 coding DNA: TGTGCCAGCAGCACCGGACAGGGGAATTCCCACGAGCAGTACTTC. Its protein product is CASSTGQGNSHEQYF. The chain recombines TRBV11-2 with TRBJ2-7; 9 bases align to TRBD1. The CDR3 runs 15 residues. Germline trimming cut 5 bases from V and 5 bases from J; bases unmatched to any gene: 10. CDR1 SGHAT and CDR2 FQNNGV come from the germline V gene.

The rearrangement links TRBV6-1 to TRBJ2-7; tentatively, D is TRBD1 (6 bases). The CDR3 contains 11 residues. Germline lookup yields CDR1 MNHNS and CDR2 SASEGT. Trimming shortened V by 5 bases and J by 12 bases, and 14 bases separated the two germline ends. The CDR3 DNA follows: TGTGCCAGCAGTCAGGGACATATGGCGTACTTC. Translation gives CASSQGHMAYF.

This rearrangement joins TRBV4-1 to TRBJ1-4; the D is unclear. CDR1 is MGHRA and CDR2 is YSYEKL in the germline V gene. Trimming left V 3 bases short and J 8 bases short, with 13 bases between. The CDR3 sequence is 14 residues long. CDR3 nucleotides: TGCGCCAGCAGCCATCTGGGGAACTGGGAAAAACTGTTTTTT. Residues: CASSHLGNWEKLFF.

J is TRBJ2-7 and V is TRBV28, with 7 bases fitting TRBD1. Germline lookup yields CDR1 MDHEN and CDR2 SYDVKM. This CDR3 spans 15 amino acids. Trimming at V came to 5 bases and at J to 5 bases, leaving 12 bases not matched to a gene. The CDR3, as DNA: TGTGCCAGCAGTCCCCTAAACGACAGGGCCCACGAGCAGTACTTC. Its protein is CASSPLNDRAHEQYF.

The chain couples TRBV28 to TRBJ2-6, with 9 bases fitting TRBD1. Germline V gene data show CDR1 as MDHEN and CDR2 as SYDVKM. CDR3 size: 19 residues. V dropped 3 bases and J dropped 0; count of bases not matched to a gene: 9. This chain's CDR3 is CASSFLGQGLRSGANVLTF. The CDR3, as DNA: TGTGCCAGCAGTTTTTTAGGACAGGGGCTTCGCTCTGGGGCCAACGTCCTGACTTTC.

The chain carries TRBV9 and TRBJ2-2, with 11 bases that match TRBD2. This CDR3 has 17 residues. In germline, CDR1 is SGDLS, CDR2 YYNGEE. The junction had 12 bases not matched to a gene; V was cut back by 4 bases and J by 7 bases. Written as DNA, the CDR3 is TGTGCCAGCAGCCCTCATGCGGGGCTAGCGGGAGGCGGGGAGCTGTTTTTT. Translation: CASSPHAGLAGGGELFF.

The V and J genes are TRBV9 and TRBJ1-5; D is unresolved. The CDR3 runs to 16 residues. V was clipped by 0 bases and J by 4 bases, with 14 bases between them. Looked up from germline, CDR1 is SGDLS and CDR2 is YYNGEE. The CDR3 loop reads CASSVARRVVNQPQHF. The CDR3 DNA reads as TGTGCCAGCAGCGTAGCGCGTAGGGTCGTTAATCAGCCCCAGCATTTT.

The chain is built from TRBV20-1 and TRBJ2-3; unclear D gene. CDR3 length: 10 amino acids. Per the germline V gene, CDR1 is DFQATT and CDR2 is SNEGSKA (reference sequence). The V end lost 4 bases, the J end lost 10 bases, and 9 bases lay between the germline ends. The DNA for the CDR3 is TGCAGTGCTAAGGGTTGGGCGCAGTATTTT. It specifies CSAKGWAQYF.

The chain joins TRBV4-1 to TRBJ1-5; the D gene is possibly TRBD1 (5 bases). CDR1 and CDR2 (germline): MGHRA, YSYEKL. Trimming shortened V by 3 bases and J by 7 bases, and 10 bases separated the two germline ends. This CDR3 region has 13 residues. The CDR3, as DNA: TGCGCCAGCAGCCAGTACTCAGGGCAGCCCCAGCATTTT. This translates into CASSQYSGQPQHF.

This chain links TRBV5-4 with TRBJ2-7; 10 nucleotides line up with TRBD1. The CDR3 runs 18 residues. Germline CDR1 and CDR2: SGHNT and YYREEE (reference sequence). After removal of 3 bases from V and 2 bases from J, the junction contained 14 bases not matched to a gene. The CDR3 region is CASSSQGQGIRLAYEQYF. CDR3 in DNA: TGTGCCAGCAGCTCACAGGGACAGGGGATACGGTTGGCCTACGAGCAGTACTTC.

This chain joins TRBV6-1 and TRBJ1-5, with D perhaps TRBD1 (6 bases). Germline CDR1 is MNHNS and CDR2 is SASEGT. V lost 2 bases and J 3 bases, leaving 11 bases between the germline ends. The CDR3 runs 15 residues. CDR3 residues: CASSETTGYNQPQHF. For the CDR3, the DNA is TGTGCCAGCAGTGAAACCACAGGGTACAATCAGCCCCAGCATTTT.

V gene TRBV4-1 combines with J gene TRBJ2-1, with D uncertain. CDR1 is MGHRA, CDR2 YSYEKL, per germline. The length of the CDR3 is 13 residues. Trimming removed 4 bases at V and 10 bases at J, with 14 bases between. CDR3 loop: CASSPNPYLEQFF. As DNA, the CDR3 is TGCGCCAGCAGCCCCAACCCCTACCTAGAGCAGTTCTTC.

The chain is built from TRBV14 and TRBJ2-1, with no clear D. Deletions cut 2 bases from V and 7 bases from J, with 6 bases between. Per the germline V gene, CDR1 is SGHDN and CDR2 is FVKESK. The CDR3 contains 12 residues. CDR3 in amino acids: CASSQWLNEQFF. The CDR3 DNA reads TGTGCCAGCAGCCAATGGTTGAATGAGCAGTTCTTC.

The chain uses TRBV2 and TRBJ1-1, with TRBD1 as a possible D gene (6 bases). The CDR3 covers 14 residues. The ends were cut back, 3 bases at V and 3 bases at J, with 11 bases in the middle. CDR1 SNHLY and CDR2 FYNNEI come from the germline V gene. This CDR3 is CASSEGGGYTEAFF. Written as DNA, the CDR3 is TGTGCCAGCAGTGAGGGGGGCGGCTACACTGAAGCTTTCTTT.

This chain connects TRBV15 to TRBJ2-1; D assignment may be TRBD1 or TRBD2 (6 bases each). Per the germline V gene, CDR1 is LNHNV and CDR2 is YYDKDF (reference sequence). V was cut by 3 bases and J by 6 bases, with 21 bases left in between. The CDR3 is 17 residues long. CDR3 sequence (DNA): TGTGCCACCAGCAGGGGGGGCCTGGAGCTTGCCGGCAATGAGCAGTTCTTC. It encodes CATSRGGLELAGNEQFF.

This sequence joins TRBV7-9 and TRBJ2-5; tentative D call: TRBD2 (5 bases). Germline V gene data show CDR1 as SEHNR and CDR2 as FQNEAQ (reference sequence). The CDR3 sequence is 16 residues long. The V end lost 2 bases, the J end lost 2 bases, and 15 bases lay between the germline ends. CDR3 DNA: TGTGCCAGCAGCTTAAGCGGCGGATACAAACAAGAGACCCAGTACTTC. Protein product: CASSLSGGYKQETQYF.

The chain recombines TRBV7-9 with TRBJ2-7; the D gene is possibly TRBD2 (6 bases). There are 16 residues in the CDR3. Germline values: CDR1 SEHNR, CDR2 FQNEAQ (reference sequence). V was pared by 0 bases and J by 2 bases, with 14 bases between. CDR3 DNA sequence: TGTGCCAGCAGCTTAGCATCGGGACTTGCCGCCTACGAGCAGTACTTC. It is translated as CASSLASGLAAYEQYF.

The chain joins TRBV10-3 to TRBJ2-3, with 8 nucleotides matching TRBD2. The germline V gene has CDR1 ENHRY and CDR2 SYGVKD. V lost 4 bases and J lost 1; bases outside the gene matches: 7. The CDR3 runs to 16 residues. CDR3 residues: CAISAPAAGGTDTQYF. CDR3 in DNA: TGTGCCATCAGTGCCCCGGCAGCGGGAGGCACAGATACGCAGTATTTT.

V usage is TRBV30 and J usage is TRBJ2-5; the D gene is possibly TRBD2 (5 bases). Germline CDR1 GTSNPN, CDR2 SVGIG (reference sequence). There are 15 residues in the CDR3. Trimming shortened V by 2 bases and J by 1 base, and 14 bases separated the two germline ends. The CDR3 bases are TGTGCCTGGAGTAGGTCTTGGGAGCCCCAAGAGACCCAGTACTTC. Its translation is CAWSRSWEPQETQYF.